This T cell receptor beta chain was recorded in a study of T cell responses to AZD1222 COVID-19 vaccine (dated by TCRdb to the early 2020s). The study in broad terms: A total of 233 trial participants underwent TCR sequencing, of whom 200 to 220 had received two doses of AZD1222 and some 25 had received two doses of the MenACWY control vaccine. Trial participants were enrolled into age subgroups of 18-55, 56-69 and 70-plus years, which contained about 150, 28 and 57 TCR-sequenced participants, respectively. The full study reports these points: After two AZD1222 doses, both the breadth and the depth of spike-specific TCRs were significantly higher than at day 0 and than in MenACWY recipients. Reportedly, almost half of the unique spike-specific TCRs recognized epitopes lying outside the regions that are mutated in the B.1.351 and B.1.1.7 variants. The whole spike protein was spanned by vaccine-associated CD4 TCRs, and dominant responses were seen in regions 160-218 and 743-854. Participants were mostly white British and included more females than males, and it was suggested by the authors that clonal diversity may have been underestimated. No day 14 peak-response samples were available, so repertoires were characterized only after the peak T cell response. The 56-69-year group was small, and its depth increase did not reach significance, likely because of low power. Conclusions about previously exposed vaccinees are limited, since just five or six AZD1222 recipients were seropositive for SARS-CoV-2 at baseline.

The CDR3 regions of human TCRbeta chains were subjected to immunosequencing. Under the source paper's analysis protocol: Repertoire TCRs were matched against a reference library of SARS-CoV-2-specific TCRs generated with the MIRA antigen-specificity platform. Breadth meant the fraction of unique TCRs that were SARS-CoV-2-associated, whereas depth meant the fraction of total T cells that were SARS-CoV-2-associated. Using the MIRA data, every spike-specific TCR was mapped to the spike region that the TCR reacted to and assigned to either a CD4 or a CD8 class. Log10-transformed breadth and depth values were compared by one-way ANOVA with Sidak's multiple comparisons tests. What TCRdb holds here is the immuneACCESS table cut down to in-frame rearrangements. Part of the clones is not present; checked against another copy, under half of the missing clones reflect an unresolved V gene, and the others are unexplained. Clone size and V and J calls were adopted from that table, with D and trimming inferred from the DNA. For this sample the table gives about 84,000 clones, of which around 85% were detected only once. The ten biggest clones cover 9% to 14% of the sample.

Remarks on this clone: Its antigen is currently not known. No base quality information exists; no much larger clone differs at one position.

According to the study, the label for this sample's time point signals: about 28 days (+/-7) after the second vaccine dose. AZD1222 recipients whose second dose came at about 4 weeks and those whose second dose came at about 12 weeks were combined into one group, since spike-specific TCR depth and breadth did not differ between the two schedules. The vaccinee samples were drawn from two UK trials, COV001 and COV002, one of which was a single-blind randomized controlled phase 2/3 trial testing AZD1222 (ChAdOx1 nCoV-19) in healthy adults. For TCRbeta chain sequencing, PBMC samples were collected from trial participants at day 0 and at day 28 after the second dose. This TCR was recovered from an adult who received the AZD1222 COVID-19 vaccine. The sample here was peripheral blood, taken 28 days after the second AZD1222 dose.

The CDR3 region has the sequence CASSLVSGLNTEAFF. Read as DNA, the sequence is TGCGCCAGCAGCTTGGTTTCAGGCTTGAACACTGAAGCTTTCTTT. The V and J segments used are TRBV5-1 and TRBJ1-1; no confident D gene assignment can be made. The junction shows trimming of 0 bases on V and 0 bases on J, plus 9 bases between the germline ends. The CDR3, from cysteine to phenylalanine, totals 15 residues. The only DNA kept is the CDR3, 45 bases in frame from the first base. CDR1 and CDR2 are drawn from the germline V gene: SGHRS, YFSETQ.